This T cell receptor beta chain was captured by sequencing in a study of post-analysis software for immune sequencing data. The wider study: Included courses were relapsing-remitting and secondary progressive multiple sclerosis; progressive-relapsing multiple sclerosis was also included. Whole-study results and caveats: Roughly five TRBV segments appeared more often in patients than in controls, and TRBV5-6, TRBV5-1 and TRBV20-1 were among these. A significant reduction in normalized Chao1 diversity was observed in multiple sclerosis patients versus controls. F measure grouped same-batch samples tightly together.

Comment on this clonotype: Its antigen is as yet unknown.

Included in the TCR beta cDNA libraries were unique molecular identifiers. T cells numbering roughly 0.9 to 10 million yielded cDNA molecules that totaled about 500,000. Via MiXCR, TCRdb re-called the PCR reads, giving one row per CDR3 protein. This table holds some 260,000 distinct CDR3 sequences, 35% to 40% found once. The CDR3 spans 16 residues. Germline values: CDR1 DFQATT, CDR2 SNEGSKA (reference sequence). Trimming cost V 1 base and J 2 bases, with 15 bases left between them. This rearrangement joins TRBV20-1 to TRBJ2-1; tentative D call: TRBD2 (7 bases). The clonotype originates from a girl under 18 with multiple sclerosis. The sequenced material came from blood. CDR3 nucleotides: TGCAGTGCTAGAGTTGAAGGGGGAGGGACCTACAATGAGCAGTTCTTC. This gives the protein CSARVEGGGTYNEQFF.